These 27 T cell receptor beta chains were sequenced from one sample in a study of PD-L1 blockade in urothelial cancer. Repertoires were generated with immunoSEQ multiplex PCR, while TCRdb's copy carries only in-frame clones and drops some. The table has some 30,000 clones, around nine tenths seen once. Here the sequenced sample was PBMCs, taken around atezolizumab (anti-PD-L1) treatment. The receptors derive from a middle-aged man with urothelial cancer.

The chain employs TRBV5-4 and TRBJ2-1; D is perhaps TRBD2 (5 bases). Germline CDR1 reads SGHNT; CDR2 reads YYREEE (reference sequence). CDR3 size: 14 residues. V was pared by 2 bases and J by 7 bases, with 13 bases between. In DNA form, the CDR3 reads TGTGCCAGCAGCTTAAGACTACCCCCGAATGAGCAGTTCTTC. Protein product: CASSLRLPPNEQFF.

The chain employs TRBV12-5 and TRBJ2-1; D call uncertain. V was trimmed by 1 base and J by 8 bases, leaving 15 bases between them. Per germline, CDR1 LGHNT and CDR2 FRNRAP. The length of the CDR3 is 15 residues. The CDR3 loop is CASGLGSTLRDEQFF. CDR3 nucleotide sequence: TGTGCTAGTGGTTTGGGGTCCACGTTACGGGATGAGCAGTTCTTC.

The gene calls are TRBV7-2 and TRBJ2-1, with a tentative D call TRBD1 (5 bases). This CDR3 is 15 amino acids long. Germline-derived CDR1 and CDR2 are SGHTA and FQGNSA. The ends were cut back, 1 base at V and 7 bases at J, with 14 bases in the middle. CDR3 loop: CASSLVKGSQNEQFF. The CDR3 nucleotides are TGTGCCAGCAGCTTAGTGAAGGGGTCGCAAAATGAGCAGTTCTTC.

The rearrangement links TRBV19 to TRBJ1-5; no definite D call. Trimming removed 6 bases from V and 0 bases from J, with 12 bases in between. The germline V gene has CDR1 LNHDA and CDR2 SQIVND (reference sequence). There are 15 residues in the CDR3. CDR3 sequence: CASSHKRSSNQPQHF. CDR3 in DNA: TGTGCCAGTAGCCACAAGCGAAGTAGCAATCAGCCCCAGCATTTT.

This clone was counted a single time. The chain has TRBV5-1 and TRBJ2-3; D is perhaps TRBD2 (6 bases). This CDR3 region has 14 residues. Looked up from germline, CDR1 is SGHRS and CDR2 is YFSETQ. Trimming removed 0 bases from V and 1 base from J, with 6 bases in between. As DNA, the CDR3 is TGCGCCAGCAGCTTGGGGGGGGGCACAGATACGCAGTATTTT. Amino acid sequence: CASSLGGGTDTQYF.

The chain couples TRBV30 to TRBJ1-4; TRBD1 is a possible D gene (6 bases). The CDR3 runs to 11 residues. With 5 bases removed from V and 8 bases from J, the gap between germline ends came to 9 bases. Looked up from germline, CDR1 is GTSNPN and CDR2 is SVGIG (reference sequence). CDR3 sequence: CAWGTSEKLFF. CDR3 nucleotide sequence: TGTGCCTGGGGGACATCCGAAAAACTGTTTTTT.

The chain is built from TRBV19 and TRBJ2-1; perhaps TRBD2 as D (7 bases). CDR1 and CDR2 (germline): LNHDA, SQIVND (reference sequence). The CDR3 contains 17 residues. V was shortened by 0 bases and J by 2 bases, with 14 bases between the two germline ends. CDR3 sequence (DNA): TGTGCCAGTAGTATAGACCAAGGGGGACTAACCTACAATGAGCAGTTCTTC. As protein: CASSIDQGGLTYNEQFF. Full variable domain (missing parts from reference TRBV19 and TRBJ2-1): DGGITQSPKYLFRKEGQNVTLSCEQNLNHDAMYWYRQDPGQGLRLIYYSQIVNDFQKGDIAEGYSVSREKKESFPLTVTSAQKNPTAFYLCASSIDQGGLTYNEQFFGPGTRLTVL.

This clone was seen a single time. V usage is TRBV10-3 and J usage is TRBJ1-5, with TRBD1 matching over 8 bases. The CDR3 has 15 amino acids. The germline gives CDR1 ENHRY, CDR2 SYGVKD. J was trimmed by 9 bases and V by 0 bases; bases with no gene match: 7. CDR3 loop: CAISESQGASLPQHF. The DNA of the CDR3 is TGTGCCATCAGTGAGTCCCAGGGGGCAAGCTTGCCCCAGCATTTT.

The chain is built from TRBV5-6 and TRBJ2-5; D possibly corresponds to TRBD1 (5 bases). Trimming cost V 0 bases and J 2 bases, with 8 bases left between them. Germline V gene data show CDR1 as SGHDT and CDR2 as YYEEEE. The CDR3 totals 14 residues. CDR3: CASSLGTRQETQYF. The CDR3 DNA sequence: TGTGCCAGCAGCTTGGGGACAAGACAAGAGACCCAGTACTTC.

The CDR3, as DNA: TGTGCCAGCAGTCTCGTGACTAGCGGGAGGGCCCATATTTTCTACGAGCAGTACTTC. Translating gives CASSLVTSGRAHIFYEQYF. The V call is TRBV28, the J call TRBJ2-7; TRBD2 matches 14 bases. Looked up from germline, CDR1 is MDHEN and CDR2 is SYDVKM. The CDR3 contains 19 residues. J lost 3 bases, V lost 5 bases, and 15 bases had no gene match.

J is TRBJ2-5 and V is TRBV13, with TRBD1 as a possible D gene (5 bases). The CDR3 length is 14 residues. V was clipped by 1 base and J by 2 bases, with 8 bases between them. The germline V gene encodes CDR1 PRHDT and CDR2 FYEKMQ (reference sequence). CDR3 nucleotide sequence: TGTGCCAGCAGCTTAGAGGGGCTACAAGAGACCCAGTACTTC. Translation gives CASSLEGLQETQYF.

The chain couples TRBV19 to TRBJ2-7; a weak D match, TRBD1 (5 bases). This CDR3 is built from 16 residues. V lost 1 base and J lost 2, with 15 bases in between. Germline CDR1 reads LNHDA; CDR2 reads SQIVND (reference sequence). The DNA for the CDR3 is TGTGCCAGTAGTATAGGCGCGGCAGGGAACCCCTACGAGCAGTACTTC. Protein sequence: CASSIGAAGNPYEQYF.

The chain uses TRBV4-3 and TRBJ2-2; tentatively, D is TRBD2 (7 bases). CDR3 length equals 17 residues. The germline V gene encodes CDR1 LGHNA and CDR2 YSLEER. Deletions cut 1 base from V and 3 bases from J, with 15 bases between. CDR3 sequence reads: CASSQGGGAGYTGELFF. The DNA of the CDR3 is TGCGCCAGCAGCCAAGGGGGGGGCGCAGGGTACACCGGGGAGCTGTTTTTT.

The chain combines TRBV27 with TRBJ2-1; TRBD2 matches at 11 bases. In germline, CDR1 is MNHEY, CDR2 SMNVEV (reference sequence). The V and J ends lost 5 bases and 12 bases, in that order; junction bases with no gene match: 12. CDR3 length: 15 amino acids. CDR3 coding DNA: TGTGCCAGCAGTCCCCTGTCGGGGCTAGCGGGAGGGCAGTTCTTC. Protein: CASSPLSGLAGGQFF.

This clone has only one observation. CDR3 sequence: CASSVGGGASNEQFF. The CDR3, as DNA: TGTGCCAGCAGCGTAGGCGGGGGGGCAAGTAATGAGCAGTTCTTC. The rearrangement joins TRBV9 to TRBJ2-1, with TRBD2 identical over 9 bases. The V segment lost 0 bases and the J segment 7 bases; nucleotides outside the gene matches: 5. The CDR3 runs 15 residues. Germline CDR1 SGDLS, CDR2 YYNGEE.

The chain uses TRBV28 and TRBJ2-1, with D hard to call. Deletions cut 3 bases from V and 6 bases from J, with 9 bases between. This CDR3 region has 13 residues. Germline CDR1 is MDHEN and CDR2 is SYDVKM. CDR3 nucleotide sequence: TGTGCCAGCAGTTTCAAACTCCTCAATGAGCAGTTCTTC. This sequence encodes CASSFKLLNEQFF.

The J gene is TRBJ2-3, the V gene TRBV27; 8 positions agree with TRBD1. Germline V gene lookup returns CDR1 MNHEY and CDR2 SMNVEV (reference sequence). V lost 9 bases and J lost 5; bases outside the gene matches: 10. This CDR3 spans 14 amino acids. The CDR3 protein is CASEDRGREDTQYF. DNA for the CDR3: TGTGCCAGTGAAGACAGGGGACGTGAAGATACGCAGTATTTT.

This rearrangement joins TRBV7-8 to TRBJ2-2, with 14 bases fitting TRBD2. Unmatched junction bases numbered 14, after V lost 2 bases and J lost 0 bases. This CDR3 contains 22 residues. From germline, CDR1 is SGHVS and CDR2 FQNEAQ. The CDR3 bases are TGTGCCAGCAGCTTACCTTTGGGGTGGACTAGCGGGAGGCGGACGAACACCGGGGAGCTGTTTTTT. This codes for CASSLPLGWTSGRRTNTGELFF.

The chain employs TRBV27 and TRBJ1-6, with a possible D match to TRBD1 (6 bases). The CDR3 runs to 18 residues. The germline CDR1 and CDR2 sequences are MNHEY and SMNVEV (reference sequence). Trimming cost V 1 base and J 7 bases, with 20 bases left between them. In DNA, the CDR3 is TGTGCCAGCAGTTTATGGGCTTCGGGGGGCCAGAAGAATTCACCCCTCCACTTT. Its translation: CASSLWASGGQKNSPLHF.

This chain connects TRBV11-2 to TRBJ2-1; 8 nucleotides agree with TRBD1. From germline, CDR1 is SGHAT and CDR2 FQNNGV. V shed 2 bases, J shed 3 bases, and the junction held 6 bases outside the gene matches. The CDR3 loop spans 16 amino acids. DNA of the CDR3: TGTGCCAGCAGCTTAATGGACAGGGTAGGCTACAATGAGCAGTTCTTC. Amino acid sequence: CASSLMDRVGYNEQFF.

This clone appeared a single time. The rearrangement joins TRBV6-6 to TRBJ2-7; a possible D gene is TRBD1 (5 bases). Germline CDR1 MNHNY, CDR2 SVGAGI (reference sequence). Between the trimmed V and J ends, which lost 4 bases and 6 bases, there was a span of 13 bases. This CDR3 is 13 amino acids long. CDR3 region: CASSWGISIEQYF. The CDR3 DNA follows: TGTGCCAGCAGTTGGGGCATATCCATCGAGCAGTACTTC.

V usage is TRBV6-1 and J usage is TRBJ1-6; 9 bases are a match to TRBD1. The V and J ends lost 3 bases and 2 bases, in that order; junction bases with no gene match: 8. The CDR3 contains 18 residues. In germline, CDR1 is MNHNS, CDR2 SASEGT. The CDR3 DNA reads TGTGCCAGCAGTGAGGCCGGGACAGGGCGTACCTATAATTCACCCCTCCACTTT. Translated: CASSEAGTGRTYNSPLHF.

This clone was detected only once. This rearrangement joins TRBV28 to TRBJ2-1; no definite D call. V was pared by 6 bases and J by 1 base, with 19 bases between. The CDR3 runs 17 residues. Looked up from germline, CDR1 is MDHEN and CDR2 is SYDVKM. Here the CDR3 reads CASRPPTTLPSYNEQFF. The CDR3 coding sequence is TGTGCCAGCAGACCCCCCACTACCTTGCCTTCCTACAATGAGCAGTTCTTC.

The V call is TRBV10-2, the J call TRBJ2-3, with D possibly matching TRBD2 (5 bases). The V gene lost 6 bases and the J gene lost 0 bases, with 13 bases spanning the gap. CDR3 length: 15 residues. From germline, CDR1 is WSHSY and CDR2 SAAADI. CDR3 loop: CASRRWGVSTDTQYF. In nucleotides, the CDR3 is TGCGCCAGCAGGAGGTGGGGAGTGAGCACAGATACGCAGTATTTT.

This clone was recorded only once. This chain joins TRBV19 and TRBJ1-2, with D hard to call. CDR1 and CDR2 from the germline V gene are LNHDA and SQIVND (reference sequence). The V gene lost 2 bases and the J gene lost 7 bases, with 17 bases spanning the gap. CDR3 length: 15 residues. DNA for the CDR3: TGTGCCAGTAGTATACCTGGAGGGATTGTAGCTGGCTACACCTTC. Its protein is CASSIPGGIVAGYTF. The full variable domain, in which reference TRBV19 and TRBJ1-2 provide the parts outside the CDR3, is DGGITQSPKYLFRKEGQNVTLSCEQNLNHDAMYWYRQDPGQGLRLIYYSQIVNDFQKGDIAEGYSVSREKKESFPLTVTSAQKNPTAFYLCASSIPGGIVAGYTFGSGTRLTVV.

The sample holds one count of this clone. This chain links TRBV7-2 with TRBJ2-1; 11 nucleotides line up with TRBD2. This CDR3 comprises 17 residues. Trimming cost V 0 bases and J 3 bases; bases outside gene matches: 4. Germline values: CDR1 SGHTA, CDR2 FQGNSA. CDR3 DNA sequence: TGTGCCAGCAGCTTAGCGCTAGCGGGGGGTCGCTACAATGAGCAGTTCTTC. Translating gives CASSLALAGGRYNEQFF.

The V and J genes are TRBV6-1 and TRBJ2-3; 9 bases are shared with TRBD2. Germline values: CDR1 MNHNS, CDR2 SASEGT. The CDR3 sequence is 15 residues long. The V segment lost 3 bases and the J segment 3 bases; nucleotides outside the gene matches: 4. The CDR3 loop is CASSDNSGGTDTQYF. CDR3 DNA: TGTGCCAGCAGTGACAATAGCGGGGGAACAGATACGCAGTATTTT.